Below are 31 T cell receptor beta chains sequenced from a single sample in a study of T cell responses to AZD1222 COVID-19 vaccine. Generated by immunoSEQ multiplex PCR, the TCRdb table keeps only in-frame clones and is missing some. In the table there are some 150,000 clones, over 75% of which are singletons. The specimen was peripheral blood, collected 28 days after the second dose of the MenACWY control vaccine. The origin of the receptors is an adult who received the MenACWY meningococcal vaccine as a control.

DNA for the CDR3: TGCGCCAGCAGCTCGTCGGGTCACGGGGGGCCTCGGCAAGAACTCGGTGGCTACACCTTC. Its protein is CASSSSGHGGPRQELGGYTF. The chain is built from TRBV5-1 and TRBJ1-2; maybe TRBD1 (6 bases). Germline-derived CDR1 and CDR2 are SGHRS and YFSETQ. Between the trimmed V and J ends, which lost 3 bases and 7 bases, there was a span of 34 bases. The CDR3 spans 20 residues.

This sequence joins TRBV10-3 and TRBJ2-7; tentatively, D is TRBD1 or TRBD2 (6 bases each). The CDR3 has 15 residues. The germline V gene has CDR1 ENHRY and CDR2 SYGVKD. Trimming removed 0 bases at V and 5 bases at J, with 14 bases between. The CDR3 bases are TGTGCCATCAGTGAGTCGACGGGGGCCGGGGACGAGCAGTACTTC. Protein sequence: CAISESTGAGDEQYF.

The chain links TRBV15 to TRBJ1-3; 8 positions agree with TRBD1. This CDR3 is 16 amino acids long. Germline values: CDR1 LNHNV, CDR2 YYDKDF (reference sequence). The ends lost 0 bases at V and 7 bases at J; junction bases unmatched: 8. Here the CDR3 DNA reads TGTGCCACCAGCAGAGATCGGACAGGGAGCCGGAACACCATATATTTT. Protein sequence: CATSRDRTGSRNTIYF.

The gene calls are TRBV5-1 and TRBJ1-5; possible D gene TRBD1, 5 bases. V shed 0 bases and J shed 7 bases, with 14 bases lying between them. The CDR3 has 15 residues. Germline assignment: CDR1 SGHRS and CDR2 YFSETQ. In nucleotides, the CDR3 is TGCGCCAGCAGCTTGGGCCCCGAGGGGAGCCAGCCCCAGCATTTT. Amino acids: CASSLGPEGSQPQHF. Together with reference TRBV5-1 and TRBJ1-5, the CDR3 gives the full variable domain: KAGVTQTPRYLIKTRGQQVTLSCSPISGHRSVSWYQQTPGQGLQFLFEYFSETQRNKGNFPGRFSGRQFSNSRSEMNVSTLELGDSALYLCASSLGPEGSQPQHFGDGTRLSIL.

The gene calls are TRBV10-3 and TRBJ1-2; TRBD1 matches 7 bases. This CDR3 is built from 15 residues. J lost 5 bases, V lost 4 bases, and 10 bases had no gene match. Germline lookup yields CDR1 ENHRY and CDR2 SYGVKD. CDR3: CAISGAGGGLYGYTF. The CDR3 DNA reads TGTGCCATCAGTGGGGCAGGGGGAGGCTTGTATGGCTACACCTTC.

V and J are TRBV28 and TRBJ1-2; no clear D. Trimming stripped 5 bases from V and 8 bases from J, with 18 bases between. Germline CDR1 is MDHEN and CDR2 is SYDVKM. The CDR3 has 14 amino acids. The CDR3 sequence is CASSPAPPSSGYTF. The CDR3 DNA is TGTGCCAGCAGTCCCGCCCCCCCCTCGTCCGGCTACACCTTC.

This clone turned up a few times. CDR3 in DNA: TGCGCCAGCAGCCAAGAACTTTTCGGGGGAGGAAACACCATATATTTT. It codes for CASSQELFGGGNTIYF. This sequence joins TRBV4-1 and TRBJ1-3; tentative D call: TRBD1 (5 bases). V lost 0 bases to trimming and J lost 4 bases, with 13 bases between them. Germline CDR1 reads MGHRA; CDR2 reads YSYEKL. This CDR3 spans 16 amino acids.

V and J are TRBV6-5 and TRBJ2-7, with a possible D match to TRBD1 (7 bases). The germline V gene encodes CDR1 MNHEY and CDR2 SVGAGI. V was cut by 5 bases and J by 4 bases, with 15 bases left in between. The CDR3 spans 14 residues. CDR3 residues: CASSPAGQLYEQYF. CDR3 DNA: TGTGCCAGCAGTCCGGCGGGACAGCTATACGAGCAGTACTTC.

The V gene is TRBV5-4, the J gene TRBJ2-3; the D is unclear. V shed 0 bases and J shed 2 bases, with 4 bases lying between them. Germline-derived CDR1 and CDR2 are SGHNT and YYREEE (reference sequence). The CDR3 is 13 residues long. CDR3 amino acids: CASSLGDTDTQYF. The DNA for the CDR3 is TGTGCCAGCAGCTTGGGGGACACAGATACGCAGTATTTT.

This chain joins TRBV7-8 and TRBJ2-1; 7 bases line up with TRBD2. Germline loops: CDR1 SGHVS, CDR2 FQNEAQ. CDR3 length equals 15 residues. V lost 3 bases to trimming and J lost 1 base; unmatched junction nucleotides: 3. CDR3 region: CASSFSGPSYNEQFF. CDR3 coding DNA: TGTGCCAGCAGCTTTAGCGGGCCTTCCTACAATGAGCAGTTCTTC.

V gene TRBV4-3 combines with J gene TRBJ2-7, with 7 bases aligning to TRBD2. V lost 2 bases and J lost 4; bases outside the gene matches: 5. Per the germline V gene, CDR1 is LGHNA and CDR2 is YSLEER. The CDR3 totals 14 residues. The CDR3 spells CASSQWGEGYEQYF. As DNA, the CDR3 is TGCGCCAGCAGCCAATGGGGGGAGGGTTACGAGCAGTACTTC.

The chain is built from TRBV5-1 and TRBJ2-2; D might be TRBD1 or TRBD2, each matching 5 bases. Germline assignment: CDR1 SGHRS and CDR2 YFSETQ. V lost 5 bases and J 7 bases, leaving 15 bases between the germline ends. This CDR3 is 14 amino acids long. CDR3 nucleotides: TGCGCCAGCAGAATACCCGGGGCGCTCGGGGAGCTGTTTTTT. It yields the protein CASRIPGALGELFF.

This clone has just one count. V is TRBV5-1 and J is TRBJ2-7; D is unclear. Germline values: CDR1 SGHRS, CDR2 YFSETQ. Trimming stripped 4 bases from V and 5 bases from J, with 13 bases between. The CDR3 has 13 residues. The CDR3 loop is CASSLRHPHEQYV. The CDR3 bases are TGCGCCAGCAGCCTGAGACACCCCCACGAGCAGTACGTC.

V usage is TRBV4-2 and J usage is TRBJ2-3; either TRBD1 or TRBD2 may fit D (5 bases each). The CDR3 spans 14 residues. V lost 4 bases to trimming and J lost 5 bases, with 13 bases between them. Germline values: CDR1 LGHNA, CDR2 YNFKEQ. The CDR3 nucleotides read TGTGCCAGCAGCCGGGGACCGACTGGAGATACGCAGTATTTT. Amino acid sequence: CASSRGPTGDTQYF.

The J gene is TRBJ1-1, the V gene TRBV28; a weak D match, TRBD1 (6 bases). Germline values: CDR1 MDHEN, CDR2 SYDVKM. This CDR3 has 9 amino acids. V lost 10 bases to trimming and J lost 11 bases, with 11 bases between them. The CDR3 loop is CATGTRAFF. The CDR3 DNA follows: TGTGCCACCGGGACAAGGGCTTTCTTT.

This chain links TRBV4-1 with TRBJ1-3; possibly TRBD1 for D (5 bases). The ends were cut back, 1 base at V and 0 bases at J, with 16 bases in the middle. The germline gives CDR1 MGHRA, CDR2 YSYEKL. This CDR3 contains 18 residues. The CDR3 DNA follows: TGCGCCAGCAGCCAAGGGGGTCGGGGGAGGAGCTCTGGAAACACCATATATTTT. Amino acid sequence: CASSQGGRGRSSGNTIYF.

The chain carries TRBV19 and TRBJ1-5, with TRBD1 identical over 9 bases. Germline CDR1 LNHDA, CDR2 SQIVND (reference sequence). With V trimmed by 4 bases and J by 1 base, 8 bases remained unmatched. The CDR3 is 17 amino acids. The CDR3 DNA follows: TGTGCCAGTAGTACACCGCCTGGGACAGGGAGCAATCAGCCCCAGCATTTT. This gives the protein CASSTPPGTGSNQPQHF.

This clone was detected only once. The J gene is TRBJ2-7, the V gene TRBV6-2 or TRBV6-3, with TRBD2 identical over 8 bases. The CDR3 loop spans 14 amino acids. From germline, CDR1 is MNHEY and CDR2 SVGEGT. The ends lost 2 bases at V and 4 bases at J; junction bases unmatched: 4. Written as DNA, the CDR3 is TGTGCCAGCAGTTACAAACGGGAGGGGTACGAGCAGTACTTC. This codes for CASSYKREGYEQYF.

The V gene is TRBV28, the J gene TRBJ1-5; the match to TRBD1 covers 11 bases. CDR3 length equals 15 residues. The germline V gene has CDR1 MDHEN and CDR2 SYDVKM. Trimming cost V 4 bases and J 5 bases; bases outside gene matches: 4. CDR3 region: CASSSGTGGDQPQHF. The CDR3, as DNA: TGTGCCAGCAGTTCCGGGACAGGGGGTGATCAGCCCCAGCATTTT.

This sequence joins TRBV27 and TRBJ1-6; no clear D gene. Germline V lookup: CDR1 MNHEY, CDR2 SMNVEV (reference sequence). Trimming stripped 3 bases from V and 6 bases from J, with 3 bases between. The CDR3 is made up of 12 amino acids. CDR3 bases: TGTGCCAGCAGTTTGCCTAATTCACCCCTCCACTTT. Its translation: CASSLPNSPLHF.

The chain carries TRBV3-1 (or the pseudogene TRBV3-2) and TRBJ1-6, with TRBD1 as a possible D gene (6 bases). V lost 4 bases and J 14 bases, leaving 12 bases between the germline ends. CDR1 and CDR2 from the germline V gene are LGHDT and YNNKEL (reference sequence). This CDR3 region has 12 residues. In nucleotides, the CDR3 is TGTGCCAGCAGCCCAGGGGAGACGTCCCTCCACTTT. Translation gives CASSPGETSLHF.

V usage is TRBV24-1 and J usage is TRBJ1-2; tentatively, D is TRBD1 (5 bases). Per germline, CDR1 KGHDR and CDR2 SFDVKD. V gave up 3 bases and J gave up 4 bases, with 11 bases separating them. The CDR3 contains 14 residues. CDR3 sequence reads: CATSDRGTLYGYTF. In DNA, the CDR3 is TGTGCCACCAGTGATCGTGGGACCCTCTATGGCTACACCTTC.

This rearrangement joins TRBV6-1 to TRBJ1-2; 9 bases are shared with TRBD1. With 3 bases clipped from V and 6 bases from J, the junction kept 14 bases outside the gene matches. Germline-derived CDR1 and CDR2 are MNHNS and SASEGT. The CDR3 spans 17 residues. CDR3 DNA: TGTGCCAGCAGTGAGACCTGGGACAGGGTCAAAGGGGATGGCTACACCTTC. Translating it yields CASSETWDRVKGDGYTF.

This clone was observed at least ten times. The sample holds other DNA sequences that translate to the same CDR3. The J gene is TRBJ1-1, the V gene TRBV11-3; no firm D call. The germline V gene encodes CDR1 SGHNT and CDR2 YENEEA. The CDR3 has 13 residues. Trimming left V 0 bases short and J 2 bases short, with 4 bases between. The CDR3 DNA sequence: TGTGCCAGCAGCTTAGAGCGCAACACTGAAGCTTTCTTT. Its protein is CASSLERNTEAFF.

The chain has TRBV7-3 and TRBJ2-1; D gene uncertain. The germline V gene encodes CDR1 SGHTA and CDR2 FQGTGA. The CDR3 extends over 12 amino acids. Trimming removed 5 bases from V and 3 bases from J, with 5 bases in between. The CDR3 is CASSPGYNEQFF. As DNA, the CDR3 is TGTGCCAGCAGCCCCGGCTACAATGAGCAGTTCTTC. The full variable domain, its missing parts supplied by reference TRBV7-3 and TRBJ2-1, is GAGVSQTPSNKVTEKGKYVELRCDPISGHTALYWYRQSLGQGPEFLIYFQGTGAADDSGLPNDRFFAVRPEGSVSTLKIQRTERGDSAVYLCASSPGYNEQFFGPGTRLTVL.

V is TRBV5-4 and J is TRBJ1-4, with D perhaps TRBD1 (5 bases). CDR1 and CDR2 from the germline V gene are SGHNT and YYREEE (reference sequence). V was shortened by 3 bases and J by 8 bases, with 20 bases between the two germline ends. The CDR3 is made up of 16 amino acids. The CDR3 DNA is TGTGCCAGCAGCTCGGGGGGACGGGGTCGGCGCGAAAAACTGTTTTTT. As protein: CASSSGGRGRREKLFF.

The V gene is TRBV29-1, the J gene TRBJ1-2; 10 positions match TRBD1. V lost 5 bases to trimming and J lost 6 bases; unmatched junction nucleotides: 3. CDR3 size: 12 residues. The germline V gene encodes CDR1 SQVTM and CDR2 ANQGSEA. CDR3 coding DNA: TGCAGCGTTACGGGACAGGGGAATGGCTACACCTTC. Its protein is CSVTGQGNGYTF.

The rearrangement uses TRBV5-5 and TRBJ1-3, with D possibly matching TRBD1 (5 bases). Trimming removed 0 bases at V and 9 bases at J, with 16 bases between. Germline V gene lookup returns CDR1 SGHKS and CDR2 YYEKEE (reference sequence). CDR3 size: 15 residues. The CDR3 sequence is CASSLGGRASGTIYF. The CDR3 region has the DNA TGTGCCAGCAGCTTGGGGGGCAGAGCGAGCGGCACCATATATTTT.

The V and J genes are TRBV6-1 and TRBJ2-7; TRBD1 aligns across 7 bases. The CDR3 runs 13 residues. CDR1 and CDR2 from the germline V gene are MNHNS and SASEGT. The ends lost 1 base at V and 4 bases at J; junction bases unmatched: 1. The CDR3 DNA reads TGTGCCAGCAGTGAAGGGGGACAGTACGAGCAGTACGTC. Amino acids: CASSEGGQYEQYV.

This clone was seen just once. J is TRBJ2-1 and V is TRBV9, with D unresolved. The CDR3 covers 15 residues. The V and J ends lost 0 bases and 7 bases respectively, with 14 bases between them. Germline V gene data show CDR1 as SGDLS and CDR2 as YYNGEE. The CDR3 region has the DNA TGTGCCAGCAGCGTAGGGCCAGGTTCGAGGAATGAGCAGTTCTTC. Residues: CASSVGPGSRNEQFF. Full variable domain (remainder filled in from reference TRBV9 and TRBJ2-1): DSGVTQTPKHLITATGQRVTLRCSPRSGDLSVYWYQQSLDQGLQFLIQYYNGEERAKGNILERFSAQQFPDLHSELNLSSLELGDSALYFCASSVGPGSRNEQFFGPGTRLTVL.

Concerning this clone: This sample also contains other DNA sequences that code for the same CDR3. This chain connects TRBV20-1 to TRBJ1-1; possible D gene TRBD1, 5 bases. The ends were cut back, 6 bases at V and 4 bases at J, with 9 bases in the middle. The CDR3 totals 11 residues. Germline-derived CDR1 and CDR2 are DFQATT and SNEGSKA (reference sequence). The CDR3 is CSARGGTEAFF. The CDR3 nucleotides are TGCAGTGCCCGTGGGGGCACTGAAGCTTTCTTT.